The 22 T cell receptor beta chains reported below all come from one sample, sequenced in a study of cytomegalovirus exposure and HLA in healthy donors. The PCR used 60 Vbeta and 13 Jbeta primers. TCRdb's table, derived via immunoSEQ multiplex PCR, lists solely in-frame clones and lacks some. The table shows 110,000 to 150,000 clones, with around 75% occurring only once. The material sequenced was PBMCs. The receptors come from a man aged 25-45 years in good health and CMV-seronegative.

The V gene is TRBV19, the J gene TRBJ2-7; no firm D call. This CDR3 is 14 amino acids long. Per the germline V gene, CDR1 is LNHDA and CDR2 is SQIVND (reference sequence). The V end was cut by 0 bases, the J end by 0 bases, with 6 bases between. The CDR3 loop is CASSIDADSYEQYF. The CDR3 DNA reads TGTGCCAGTAGTATAGATGCGGACTCCTACGAGCAGTACTTC.

This rearrangement joins TRBV28 to TRBJ1-1; D is unclear. The CDR3 length is 13 residues. Germline assignment: CDR1 MDHEN and CDR2 SYDVKM. V lost 2 bases and J 2 bases, leaving 6 bases between the germline ends. CDR3 sequence: CASSLADNTEAFF. The CDR3 DNA sequence: TGTGCCAGCAGTTTAGCGGATAACACTGAAGCTTTCTTT. Using reference TRBV28 and TRBJ1-1 for the parts outside the CDR3, the full variable domain is DVKVTQSSRYLVKRTGEKVFLECVQDMDHENMFWYRQDPGLGLRLIYFSYDVKMKEKGDIPEGYSVSREKKERFSLILESASTNQTSMYLCASSLADNTEAFFGQGTRLTVV.

The V and J genes are TRBV7-2 and TRBJ2-7; 11 nucleotides align to TRBD2. Unmatched junction bases numbered 6, after V lost 5 bases and J lost 3 bases. There are 15 residues in the CDR3. CDR1 is SGHTA and CDR2 is FQGNSA in the germline V gene. This CDR3 is CASSISGGDLYEQYF. CDR3 bases: TGTGCCAGCAGCATTAGCGGGGGGGACCTCTACGAGCAGTACTTC. Using reference TRBV7-2 and TRBJ2-7 for the parts outside the CDR3, the full variable domain is GAGVSQSPSNKVTEKGKDVELRCDPISGHTALYWYRQSLGQGLEFLIYFQGNSAPDKSGLPSDRFSAERTGGSVSTLTIQRTQQEDSAVYLCASSISGGDLYEQYFGPGTRLTVT.

In its sample, this clone was seen a few times. This sequence joins TRBV7-2 and TRBJ1-1, with D perhaps matching TRBD1 (6 bases). CDR1 is SGHTA and CDR2 is FQGNSA in the germline V gene. This CDR3 contains 15 residues. V shed 3 bases and J shed 10 bases, with 21 bases lying between them. The CDR3 loop is CASSFGNRDMDGAFF. CDR3 in DNA: TGTGCCAGCAGCTTTGGAAACCGGGACATGGATGGAGCTTTCTTT.

As regards this clone: The sample contains more than one DNA sequence encoding this CDR3. The chain is built from TRBV5-1 and TRBJ2-1; D remains ambiguous. Germline V gives CDR1 SGHRS, CDR2 YFSETQ. Trimming took off 0 bases at V and 0 bases at J, with 7 bases between the two ends. The CDR3 length is 15 residues. In DNA form, the CDR3 reads TGCGCCAGCAGCTTGGACGCCGGCTCCTACAATGAGCAGTTCTTC. Translated: CASSLDAGSYNEQFF.

The rearrangement links TRBV18 to TRBJ1-2; TRBD1 matches at 7 bases. CDR1 is KGHSH and CDR2 is LQKENI in the germline V gene. The CDR3 consists of 15 residues. V shed 5 bases, J shed 4 bases, and the junction held 10 bases outside the gene matches. The CDR3 nucleotides are TGTGCCAGCTCAGAAGGGACAGCCTGGCCCTATGGCTACACCTTC. This encodes CASSEGTAWPYGYTF.

This clone was seen only a few times. Other nucleotide sequences from this sample produce the same CDR3. The J gene is TRBJ2-7, the V gene TRBV9, with TRBD2 identical over 8 bases. The CDR3 is made up of 15 amino acids. Germline trimming cut 0 bases from V and 0 bases from J; bases unmatched to any gene: 2. Germline V gives CDR1 SGDLS, CDR2 YYNGEE. The CDR3: CASSVAGGPSYEQYF. The DNA for the CDR3 is TGTGCCAGCAGCGTAGCGGGGGGGCCCTCCTACGAGCAGTACTTC.

This clone was seen a single time. The chain joins TRBV14 to TRBJ2-5; no clear D gene. Germline values: CDR1 SGHDN, CDR2 FVKESK. This CDR3 is 14 amino acids long. Trimming cost V 1 base and J 2 bases, with 8 bases left between them. The CDR3: CASSQAGGQETQYF. The CDR3 DNA reads as TGTGCCAGCAGCCAAGCAGGTGGGCAAGAGACCCAGTACTTC.

The rearrangement joins TRBV9 to TRBJ2-5; 7 bases match TRBD2. This CDR3 spans 14 amino acids. Germline CDR1 is SGDLS and CDR2 is YYNGEE. V shed 3 bases, J shed 4 bases, and the junction held 6 bases outside the gene matches. CDR3 amino acids: CASSAPTSLETQYF. CDR3 in DNA: TGTGCCAGCAGCGCCCCGACTAGCCTAGAGACCCAGTACTTC. Full variable domain (missing parts from reference TRBV9 and TRBJ2-5): DSGVTQTPKHLITATGQRVTLRCSPRSGDLSVYWYQQSLDQGLQFLIQYYNGEERAKGNILERFSAQQFPDLHSELNLSSLELGDSALYFCASSAPTSLETQYFGPGTRLLVL.

Details on this clone: One junction end disagrees with the germline gene, perhaps due to a read error. This rearrangement joins TRBV7-7 to TRBJ2-3, with D tentatively TRBD2 (6 bases). Germline V gene data show CDR1 as SSHAT and CDR2 as FNYEAQ (reference sequence). The CDR3 is made up of 16 amino acids. In DNA form, the CDR3 reads TGTGCTAGCAGCTTAGGAGTGTCGGGGGTCACAGATACGCAGTATTTT. Translated, it gives CASSLGVSGVTDTQYF.

The chain is built from TRBV2 and TRBJ1-5; D unclear. The V and J ends lost 2 bases and 2 bases respectively, with 4 bases between them. Per the germline V gene, CDR1 is SNHLY and CDR2 is FYNNEI. This CDR3 is 13 amino acids long. CDR3 DNA: TGTGCCAGCAGTGAACAGGGCAATCAGCCCCAGCATTTT. Protein: CASSEQGNQPQHF.

V and J are TRBV11-2 and TRBJ1-2, with TRBD1 as a possible D gene (6 bases). Germline V gives CDR1 SGHAT, CDR2 FQNNGV. The CDR3 is 13 residues long. The V end was cut by 1 base, the J end by 8 bases, with 11 bases between. As DNA, the CDR3 is TGTGCCAGCAGCTTAGCGCTTAGGGGGGGCTACACCTTC. Its translation: CASSLALRGGYTF.

Written as DNA, the CDR3 is TGTGCCAGTAGTATCTCCCCTTTGGACAGTCGAGGGGATACGCAGTATTTT. Its translation: CASSISPLDSRGDTQYF. The chain combines TRBV19 with TRBJ2-3; D perhaps matches TRBD1 (6 bases). The V gene lost 3 bases and the J gene lost 6 bases, with 22 bases spanning the gap. CDR3 length: 17 residues. The germline V gene has CDR1 LNHDA and CDR2 SQIVND (reference sequence).

J is TRBJ2-3 and V is TRBV4-1; tentative D call: TRBD1 (6 bases). CDR1 and CDR2 from the germline V gene are MGHRA and YSYEKL. Trimming shortened V by 0 bases and J by 6 bases, and 16 bases separated the two germline ends. There are 16 residues in the CDR3. The CDR3, as DNA: TGCGCCAGCAGCCAAGAAGGGGGACCCGGAAAGGATACGCAGTATTTT. Translation gives CASSQEGGPGKDTQYF.

The chain links TRBV6-1 to TRBJ1-1; TRBD1 agrees at 8 bases. The CDR3 spans 15 residues. The V gene end was trimmed by 7 bases and the J gene end by 5 bases; junction bases not matched to a gene: 12. Germline V lookup: CDR1 MNHNS, CDR2 SASEGT. This chain's CDR3 is CASIGQGRRRTEAFF. In DNA form, the CDR3 reads TGTGCCAGCATTGGACAGGGCAGGAGAAGAACTGAAGCTTTCTTT.

The chain links TRBV19 to TRBJ1-3, with a possible D match to TRBD1 (5 bases). The germline V gene encodes CDR1 LNHDA and CDR2 SQIVND (reference sequence). V was trimmed by 10 bases and J by 3 bases, leaving 7 bases between them. The CDR3 consists of 11 residues. CDR3 in DNA: TGTGCCACCAGGGTTGGAAACACCATATATTTT. Amino acid sequence: CATRVGNTIYF.

This rearrangement joins TRBV10-3 to TRBJ2-2; D is perhaps TRBD1 (6 bases). Germline lookup yields CDR1 ENHRY and CDR2 SYGVKD. This CDR3 spans 15 amino acids. The V end was cut by 6 bases, the J end by 4 bases, with 15 bases between. This chain's CDR3 is CAISRQAEGTGELFF. DNA for the CDR3: TGTGCCATCAGCCGACAGGCGGAAGGCACCGGGGAGCTGTTTTTT.

This clone was seen a handful of times. The V gene is TRBV5-4, the J gene TRBJ2-1; TRBD2 matches 8 bases. Per the germline V gene, CDR1 is SGHNT and CDR2 is YYREEE (reference sequence). The CDR3 loop spans 15 amino acids. V dropped 2 bases and J dropped 5; count of bases not matched to a gene: 6. CDR3 coding DNA: TGTGCCAGCAGCTTAATGTCGGGAGGGGACAATGAGCAGTTCTTC. It yields the protein CASSLMSGGDNEQFF.

V usage is TRBV28 and J usage is TRBJ1-2, with TRBD1 as a possible D gene (6 bases). Germline CDR1 and CDR2: MDHEN and SYDVKM. The CDR3 has 14 residues. Trimming removed 3 bases from V and 4 bases from J, with 12 bases in between. CDR3 in amino acids: CASSLGRGSYGYTF. The CDR3 nucleotides are TGTGCCAGCAGTTTGGGCAGGGGAAGCTATGGCTACACCTTC.

The chain recombines TRBV7-9 with TRBJ2-1; D uncertain. This CDR3 is 17 amino acids long. Germline CDR1 SEHNR, CDR2 FQNEAQ (reference sequence). V was cut by 1 base and J by 5 bases, with 18 bases left in between. CDR3 residues: CASSLGLGVGYDNEQFF. CDR3 bases: TGTGCCAGCAGCTTAGGTTTAGGAGTCGGTTATGACAATGAGCAGTTCTTC.

V usage is TRBV6-5 and J usage is TRBJ2-3; TRBD1 is a possible D gene (6 bases). The CDR3 covers 13 residues. CDR1 MNHEY and CDR2 SVGAGI come from the germline V gene. Deletions cut 6 bases from V and 6 bases from J, with 13 bases between. CDR3 nucleotides: TGTGCCAGCAGAAAAACAGGGTCTGATACGCAGTATTTT. Translated: CASRKTGSDTQYF.

V and J are TRBV18 and TRBJ2-1, with D possibly matching TRBD1 (5 bases). The germline CDR1 and CDR2 sequences are KGHSH and LQKENI. The ends were cut back, 4 bases at V and 4 bases at J, with 8 bases in the middle. The CDR3 has 13 residues. CDR3 in amino acids: CASSQGYYNEQFF. CDR3 coding DNA: TGTGCCAGCTCACAGGGGTATTACAATGAGCAGTTCTTC.